Listed here are 17 T cell receptor beta chains from one sample, sequenced in a study of blood T cells in healthy people across ages. A second about 6 to 12 cycle PCR used barcoded and J-beta primers. TCRdb analysed the 5' RACE reads with MiXCR anew, one entry per CDR3 protein. There are fewer than 700,000 distinct CDR3 sequences in the sample; around 50% occur only once, and 20% to 25% lies in the top ten. The sample comprised blood. The receptors come from a man older than 75 in good health.

V usage is TRBV11-2 and J usage is TRBJ2-3; D perhaps matches TRBD2 (5 bases). Trimming shortened V by 6 bases and J by 2 bases, and 12 bases separated the two germline ends. Germline V gives CDR1 SGHAT, CDR2 FQNNGV. CDR3 length: 14 residues. CDR3 bases: TGTGCCAGCAGTTTATCGCGGGTCACAGATACGCAGTATTTT. Translating gives CASSLSRVTDTQYF.

The rearrangement joins TRBV12-3 or TRBV12-4 to TRBJ1-2; D remains unclear. Trimming removed 3 bases from V and 1 base from J, with 15 bases in between. The length of the CDR3 is 16 residues. Here the CDR3 reads CASSLSAAPFNYGYTF. CDR3 nucleotides: TGTGCCAGCAGTTTGTCGGCAGCCCCTTTTAACTATGGCTACACCTTC.

The V gene is TRBV5-1, the J gene TRBJ1-6; D is unresolved. V lost 2 bases and J lost 8, with 11 bases in between. The CDR3 is made up of 14 amino acids. CDR1 is SGHRS and CDR2 is YFSETQ in the germline V gene. CDR3 sequence (DNA): TGCGCCAGCAGCTTCACTGATGGTGATTCACCCCTCCACTTT. Its protein is CASSFTDGDSPLHF.

To note about this clonotype: This may come from a read error, since a much larger clone is one base off. The V call is TRBV5-1, the J call TRBJ2-1; D possibly corresponds to TRBD2 (6 bases). Trimming cost V 6 bases and J 6 bases, with 16 bases left between them. Germline loops: CDR1 SGHRS, CDR2 YFSETQ. This CDR3 contains 14 residues. CDR3 loop: CASMEVLAGNEQFF. For the CDR3, the DNA is TGCGCCAGCATGGAGGTACTAGCTGGCAATGAGCAGTTCTTC.

The chain recombines TRBV5-1 with TRBJ2-1, with D possibly TRBD2 on 7 matching bases. Germline V gives CDR1 SGHRS, CDR2 YFSETQ. The CDR3 runs to 14 residues. V was cut by 3 bases and J by 4 bases, with 11 bases left in between. CDR3 nucleotides: TGCGCCAGCAGCTCGGGAGGACAGTACAATGAGCAGTTCTTC. It codes for CASSSGGQYNEQFF.

The J gene is TRBJ2-1, the V gene TRBV3-1, with D unclear. The V and J ends lost 1 base and 4 bases respectively, with 11 bases between them. CDR3 size: 15 residues. CDR1 is LGHDT and CDR2 is YNNKEL in the germline V gene (reference sequence). CDR3 loop: CASSQALLGYNEQFF. The CDR3 nucleotides read TGTGCCAGCAGCCAAGCCCTGCTGGGATACAATGAGCAGTTCTTC.

V gene TRBV20-1 combines with J gene TRBJ2-3; 12 bases are a match to TRBD1. V shed 6 bases, J shed 1 base, and the junction held 5 bases outside the gene matches. The germline V gene has CDR1 DFQATT and CDR2 SNEGSKA (reference sequence). The CDR3 loop spans 15 amino acids. CDR3 sequence reads: CSAPGQGARTDTQYF. Written as DNA, the CDR3 is TGCAGTGCACCGGGACAGGGGGCGCGCACAGATACGCAGTATTTT.

V gene TRBV13 combines with J gene TRBJ1-1; the match to TRBD1 covers 9 bases. The junction had 14 bases not matched to a gene; V was cut back by 2 bases and J by 7 bases. Per germline, CDR1 PRHDT and CDR2 FYEKMQ (reference sequence). The CDR3 is made up of 17 amino acids. This CDR3 reads CASSLWGPQGAWIEAFF. DNA of the CDR3: TGTGCCAGCAGCTTATGGGGGCCACAGGGGGCTTGGATTGAAGCTTTCTTT.

This clonotype came up a few times. The chain combines TRBV7-2 with TRBJ2-1, with D possibly being TRBD2 (6 bases). Trimming left V 5 bases short and J 6 bases short, with 11 bases between. The germline V gene encodes CDR1 SGHTA and CDR2 FQGNSA. The CDR3 extends over 13 amino acids. CDR3 protein: CASSPGLLNEQFF. CDR3 coding DNA: TGTGCCAGCAGCCCGGGACTCCTCAATGAGCAGTTCTTC. Full variable domain (outside the CDR3, taken from reference TRBV7-2 and TRBJ2-1): GAGVSQSPSNKVTEKGKDVELRCDPISGHTALYWYRQSLGQGLEFLIYFQGNSAPDKSGLPSDRFSAERTGGSVSTLTIQRTQQEDSAVYLCASSPGLLNEQFFGPGTRLTVL.

This clonotype was counted many times. This rearrangement joins TRBV6-5 to TRBJ2-5; TRBD1 aligns across 11 bases. Per germline, CDR1 MNHEY and CDR2 SVGAGI. After removal of 4 bases from V and 6 bases from J, the junction contained 10 bases not matched to a gene. The CDR3 has 16 amino acids. DNA of the CDR3: TGTGCCAGCAGTTCCATACGGACAGGGGGCGTTCAGACCCAGTACTTC. Protein product: CASSSIRTGGVQTQYF.

As regards this clonotype: A much larger clonotype is one base distant, so this may be a read error. This sequence joins TRBV6-5 and TRBJ1-2; a possible D gene is TRBD1 (5 bases). The CDR3 runs 12 residues. In germline, CDR1 is MNHEY, CDR2 SVGAGI. The CDR3 loop reads CASSRGRDGHTF. CDR3 bases: TGTGCCAGCAGTCGGGGGAGGGATGGCCACACCTTC.

This chain connects TRBV6-6 to TRBJ2-7; D is ambiguous. V shed 3 bases and J shed 1 base, with 13 bases lying between them. Germline V gene lookup returns CDR1 MNHNY and CDR2 SVGAGI (reference sequence). CDR3 length equals 15 residues. CDR3 region: CASSYGDRVSYEQYF. The CDR3 nucleotides are TGTGCCAGCAGTTATGGAGATAGAGTTTCCTACGAGCAGTACTTC.

The chain has TRBV4-3 and TRBJ2-1; tentatively, D is TRBD2 (6 bases). Trimming took 0 bases from V and 15 from J, leaving 18 bases between them. Germline values: CDR1 LGHNA, CDR2 YSLEER. The CDR3 spans 14 residues. CDR3 loop: CASSQEEAGTVLFF. CDR3 DNA sequence: TGCGCCAGCAGCCAAGAGGAGGCCGGGACTGTACTGTTCTTC.

The CDR3 region has the DNA TGTGCCAGCAGTTCGACAGGGGGTGAACACCCCCAGCATTTT. The encoded protein is CASSSTGGEHPQHF. The V call is TRBV2, the J call TRBJ1-5; TRBD1 agrees at 9 bases. This CDR3 has 14 residues. The V and J ends lost 5 bases and 10 bases, in that order; junction bases with no gene match: 9. The germline V gene has CDR1 SNHLY and CDR2 FYNNEI.

The CDR3 loop is CASSPGLYYNEQFF. CDR3 nucleotides: TGTGCCAGCAGTCCGGGGCTCTACTACAATGAGCAGTTCTTC. The chain employs TRBV6-5 and TRBJ2-1; D may match TRBD1 or TRBD2 (5 bases each). V lost 5 bases and J 3 bases, leaving 11 bases between the germline ends. CDR1 is MNHEY, CDR2 SVGAGI, per germline. The CDR3 runs to 14 residues.

The chain has TRBV5-1 and TRBJ2-7, with D perhaps matching TRBD2 (6 bases). Germline-derived CDR1 and CDR2 are SGHRS and YFSETQ. The CDR3 runs 13 residues. Trimming pared 4 bases from V and 7 bases from J, leaving 15 bases between. The chain's CDR3 is CASSPRGNNEQYF. The CDR3 DNA reads as TGCGCCAGCAGCCCGCGGGGTAACAATGAGCAGTACTTC.

This rearrangement joins TRBV20-1 to TRBJ2-5; 8 nucleotides match TRBD1. Germline values: CDR1 DFQATT, CDR2 SNEGSKA (reference sequence). V was pared by 4 bases and J by 5 bases, with 9 bases of the junction left unmatched. This CDR3 contains 14 residues. CDR3 nucleotides: TGCAGTGCTACGACAGGGGCGGTGGAGGAGACCCAGTACTTC. Protein sequence: CSATTGAVEETQYF.